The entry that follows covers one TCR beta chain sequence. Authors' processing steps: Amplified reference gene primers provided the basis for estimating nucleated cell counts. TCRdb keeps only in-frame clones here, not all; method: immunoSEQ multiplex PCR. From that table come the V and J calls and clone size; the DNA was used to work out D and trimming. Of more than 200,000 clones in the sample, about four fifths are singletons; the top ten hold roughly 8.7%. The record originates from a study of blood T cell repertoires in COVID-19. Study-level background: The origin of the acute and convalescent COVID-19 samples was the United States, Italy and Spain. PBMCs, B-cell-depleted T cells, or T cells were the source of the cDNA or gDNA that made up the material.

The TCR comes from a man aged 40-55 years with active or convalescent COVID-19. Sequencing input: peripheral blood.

DNA for the CDR3: TGTGCCAGCAGCCGAGGGACAGGGGGAGATACGCAGTATTTT. Translating gives CASSRGTGGDTQYF. V and J are TRBV7-3 and TRBJ2-3; 11 bases agree with TRBD1. The CDR3 has 14 amino acids. The germline V gene encodes CDR1 SGHTA and CDR2 FQGTGA. V lost 5 bases and J lost 5; bases outside the gene matches: 3.